This TCR beta chain was identified during a study of blood T cell repertoires in COVID-19. About the research overall: COVID-19 samples collected from the United States, Italy and Spain covered acute and convalescent phases. The cDNA or gDNA used as material had been derived from T cells, B-cell-depleted T cells, or PBMCs.

Original data processing: Amplified reference gene primers provided the basis for estimating nucleated cell counts. Some clones are missing from TCRdb's copy, which holds only in-frame ones; the method was immunoSEQ multiplex PCR. That table supplies the V and J calls and clone size; D and trimming were determined from the DNA. The table lists about 270,000 clones, less than 90% of them singletons. The V gene lost 5 bases and the J gene lost 7 bases, with 6 bases spanning the gap. Germline CDR1 WNHNN, CDR2 SYGVQD (reference sequence). The CDR3 loop spans 11 amino acids. Specimen: peripheral blood. The TCR sequence derives from a woman aged 25 to 39 with COVID-19, enrolled during active disease. The gene calls are TRBV10-1 and TRBJ2-1; D remains unclear. The CDR3 bases are TGCGCCAGCAGTACCGAGAATGAGCAGTTCTTC. It is translated as CASSTENEQFF.